The 22 T cell receptor beta chains presented below share a single source sample, sequenced in a study of T cells in localized non-small cell lung cancer. Clones were read by immunoSEQ multiplex PCR, and TCRdb kept only the in-frame ones, dropping some. The sample holds more than 70,000 clones, approximately 85% seen once. Specimen: peripheral blood, collected before any cancer treatment. The receptors were sampled from a man aged 35 to 70 with stage I lung adenocarcinoma.

The V call is TRBV11-3, the J call TRBJ2-1, with TRBD2 matching 8 bases. The V gene's germline CDR1 is SGHNT and CDR2 YENEEA. After removal of 1 base from V and 0 bases from J, the junction contained 2 bases not matched to a gene. This CDR3 has 16 residues. The CDR3 nucleotides read TGTGCCAGCAGCTTAGCCGGGACTAGCTCCTACAATGAGCAGTTCTTC. Translating it yields CASSLAGTSSYNEQFF.

The chain links TRBV10-1 to TRBJ2-4, with a possible D match to TRBD2 (5 bases). CDR1 and CDR2 from the germline V gene are WNHNN and SYGVQD (reference sequence). The CDR3 contains 16 residues. V was trimmed by 0 bases and J by 1 base, leaving 10 bases between them. The CDR3 nucleotides are TGCGCCAGCAGTGAGTCGGTTAGCGCGGCCAAAAACATTCAGTACTTC. Its translation is CASSESVSAAKNIQYF.

The rearrangement uses TRBV6-5 and TRBJ2-3; 13 bases map to TRBD2. The CDR3 is made up of 16 amino acids. Germline assignment: CDR1 MNHEY and CDR2 SVGAGI. V was pared by 3 bases and J by 5 bases, with 5 bases of the junction left unmatched. CDR3 sequence reads: CASSYRTSGSKDTQYF. For the CDR3, the DNA is TGTGCCAGCAGTTATAGGACTAGCGGGAGTAAAGATACGCAGTATTTT.

The chain recombines TRBV7-2 with TRBJ1-2, with D possibly TRBD1 on 6 matching bases. This CDR3 region has 17 residues. CDR1 is SGHTA, CDR2 FQGNSA, per germline. The V end lost 4 bases, the J end lost 6 bases, and 24 bases lay between the germline ends. The CDR3 nucleotides are TGTGCCAGCAGCTCGCAAGGGGGAGGTTGGTACCGGGATGGCTACACCTTC. Translating it yields CASSSQGGGWYRDGYTF.

The genes are TRBV9 and TRBJ1-1, with TRBD1 as a possible D gene (6 bases). The V end was cut by 3 bases, the J end by 0 bases, with 9 bases between. In germline, CDR1 is SGDLS, CDR2 YYNGEE. The CDR3 is 14 residues long. The CDR3 region is CASSEGGMNTEAFF. In nucleotides, the CDR3 is TGTGCCAGCAGCGAAGGGGGTATGAACACTGAAGCTTTCTTT.

V is TRBV10-1 and J is TRBJ1-6; D gene ambiguous. With 10 bases removed from V and 8 bases from J, the gap between germline ends came to 21 bases. The CDR3 is 15 amino acids. From germline, CDR1 is WNHNN and CDR2 SYGVQD (reference sequence). CDR3 in amino acids: CAKGIGDQLYSPLHF. The CDR3 nucleotides are TGCGCCAAAGGAATAGGAGACCAGTTATATTCACCCCTCCACTTT.

The gene calls are TRBV6-5 and TRBJ1-2; 10 bases align to TRBD1. Germline CDR1 is MNHEY and CDR2 is SVGAGI. V trimming: 7 bases; J trimming: 8 bases; junction bases outside the gene matches: 7. This CDR3 is built from 13 residues. The CDR3 sequence is CASTTGGAGGYTF. CDR3 sequence (DNA): TGTGCCAGCACGACAGGGGGCGCGGGGGGCTACACCTTC.

The genes are TRBV9 and TRBJ2-7; 7 bases are shared with TRBD2. CDR3 length: 17 amino acids. Trimming at V came to 0 bases and at J to 2 bases, leaving 11 bases not matched to a gene. Per germline, CDR1 SGDLS and CDR2 YYNGEE. CDR3 coding DNA: TGTGCCAGCAGCGTAGGGGATGGGCTAGCGGCAGCCTACGAGCAGTACTTC. Translating it yields CASSVGDGLAAAYEQYF.

J is TRBJ2-2 and V is TRBV7-3, with D hard to call. V was pared by 0 bases and J by 9 bases, with 5 bases between. Per germline, CDR1 SGHTA and CDR2 FQGTGA. The CDR3 loop spans 12 amino acids. The CDR3 loop is CASSLTGRELFF. The CDR3 DNA reads as TGTGCCAGCAGCTTAACAGGGAGGGAGCTGTTTTTT.

This chain joins TRBV27 and TRBJ1-5, with 7 bases fitting TRBD1. From germline, CDR1 is MNHEY and CDR2 SMNVEV (reference sequence). The V gene end was trimmed by 0 bases and the J gene end by 15 bases; junction bases not matched to a gene: 8. This CDR3 has 13 residues. CDR3 in DNA: TGTGCCAGCAGTTTATCCCCGGGACAGCTTCGGCATTTT. It is translated as CASSLSPGQLRHF.

V gene TRBV7-9 combines with J gene TRBJ2-3; 7 nucleotides align to TRBD2. The V gene end was trimmed by 6 bases and the J gene end by 0 bases; junction bases not matched to a gene: 6. This CDR3 is built from 15 residues. Germline V gene data show CDR1 as SEHNR and CDR2 as FQNEAQ (reference sequence). CDR3 DNA sequence: TGTGCCAGCAGTTACTCGACTAGCAGCACAGATACGCAGTATTTT. It yields the protein CASSYSTSSTDTQYF.

The rearrangement uses TRBV4-3 and TRBJ2-7, with a tentative D call TRBD1 (7 bases). The CDR3 covers 15 residues. Trimming took off 0 bases at V and 3 bases at J, with 12 bases between the two ends. Germline CDR1 LGHNA, CDR2 YSLEER. CDR3 nucleotide sequence: TGCGCCAGCAGCCAAGAGTGGCAGGGGGGCTACGAGCAGTACTTC. Translated: CASSQEWQGGYEQYF.

This chain joins TRBV28 and TRBJ2-1; no definite D call. The CDR3 runs to 11 residues. CDR1 and CDR2 from the germline V gene are MDHEN and SYDVKM. Trimming took 6 bases from V and 6 from J, leaving 6 bases between them. The CDR3 is CASRGANEQFF. The CDR3 bases are TGTGCCAGCAGGGGCGCCAATGAGCAGTTCTTC.

The V call is TRBV7-6, the J call TRBJ1-1, with D possibly TRBD1 on 6 matching bases. Trimming cost V 5 bases and J 1 base, with 8 bases left between them. The CDR3 length is 13 residues. Germline-derived CDR1 and CDR2 are SGHVS and FNYEAQ. Written as DNA, the CDR3 is TGTGCCAGCAGCCGGGACAAGAACACTGAAGCTTTCTTT. This sequence encodes CASSRDKNTEAFF.

The chain joins TRBV5-1 to TRBJ1-1; D gene ambiguous. The CDR3 totals 14 residues. CDR1 and CDR2 (germline): SGHRS, YFSETQ. CDR3 in DNA: TGCGCAACTTTTTCCCCCTTCGGTCGGACTGAAGCTTTCTTT. Its protein is CATFSPFGRTEAFF.

The chain joins TRBV2 to TRBJ1-1; a weak D match, TRBD1 (5 bases). CDR3 length: 13 residues. V lost 7 bases and J lost 4, with 13 bases in between. CDR1 SNHLY and CDR2 FYNNEI come from the germline V gene. The DNA for the CDR3 is TGTGCCAGCATGAAGGGGTGGAGCACTGAAGCTTTCTTT. It is translated as CASMKGWSTEAFF.

V usage is TRBV29-1 and J usage is TRBJ2-3; unclear D gene. V shed 3 bases and J shed 2 bases, with 6 bases lying between them. The CDR3 runs 12 residues. Germline CDR1 and CDR2: SQVTM and ANQGSEA. The CDR3, as DNA: TGCAGCGTTGACCCGGCCACAGATACGCAGTATTTT. Amino acids: CSVDPATDTQYF.

This rearrangement joins TRBV5-1 to TRBJ2-3, with D perhaps matching TRBD1 or TRBD2 (5 bases each). Germline V gives CDR1 SGHRS, CDR2 YFSETQ. The CDR3 consists of 16 residues. V was clipped by 0 bases and J by 7 bases, with 18 bases between them. The CDR3 loop reads CASSLESWGPGNTQYF. DNA of the CDR3: TGCGCCAGCAGCTTGGAATCGTGGGGCCCCGGGAATACGCAGTATTTT.

A single count supports this clone. The rearrangement uses TRBV4-3 and TRBJ1-3; no definite D call. Germline CDR1 and CDR2: LGHNA and YSLEER. The CDR3 length is 13 residues. Trimming left V 1 base short and J 4 bases short, with 5 bases between. CDR3: CASSQGGGNTIYF. CDR3 nucleotides: TGCGCCAGCAGCCAAGGCGGCGGAAACACCATATATTTT.

V usage is TRBV2 and J usage is TRBJ2-5; D might be TRBD1 (5 bases). V lost 2 bases and J lost 7, with 14 bases in between. Germline values: CDR1 SNHLY, CDR2 FYNNEI. The CDR3 has 14 amino acids. CDR3 sequence (DNA): TGTGCCAGCAGTGAATGGGCATCAAGGGGGACCCAGTACTTC. Encoded protein: CASSEWASRGTQYF.

The chain links TRBV10-1 to TRBJ2-1; no reliable D call. CDR3 size: 15 residues. The V end lost 4 bases, the J end lost 7 bases, and 17 bases lay between the germline ends. CDR1 WNHNN and CDR2 SYGVQD come from the germline V gene (reference sequence). The CDR3 is CASSGVSLLGNEQFF. CDR3 coding DNA: TGCGCCAGCAGTGGTGTCAGTCTCCTGGGGAATGAGCAGTTCTTC.

The chain links TRBV10-3 to TRBJ2-4; TRBD1 might be the D (5 bases). V lost 0 bases to trimming and J lost 6 bases, with 6 bases between them. The CDR3 covers 13 residues. Germline CDR1 ENHRY, CDR2 SYGVKD. In nucleotides, the CDR3 is TGTGCCATCAGTGAGTCTACAGGAAACATTCAGTACTTC. It is translated as CAISESTGNIQYF.